This T cell receptor (beta chain) stems from a study of shared clonotypes between healthy human individuals. About the study: CD4 naive cells filled three plates per donor, CD4 memory three, CD8 naive two and CD8 memory one.

On this clone: Its specificity is not known.

Germline CDR1 SGHTA, CDR2 FQGNSA. V gave up 5 bases and J gave up 4 bases; unmatched junction bases: 4. CDR3 size: 15 residues. Findings and caveats of the study: Naive subsets typically showed greater estimated richness than memory subsets.

Each replicate PCR on the sorted subsets used 200 ng DNA (approximately 27,000 T cell genomes). The authors' processing: Because ImmunoSEQ provided only junction sequences with no quality scores, the filtering differed. The table came from immunoSEQ multiplex PCR; TCRdb's copy has only in-frame clones and leaves some out. V and J calls plus clone size are reproduced from that table; the DNA served to infer D and trimming. Counted here are 2 million or so clones, 95% occurring once; the ten biggest clones make up more than 0.1%. The specimen was naive CD4+ T cells sorted from blood. Subset here: CD45RA+ positively selected. The receptor comes from a man aged 18 to 30 in good health. The chain combines TRBV7-2 with TRBJ2-5; TRBD2 matches 13 bases. For the CDR3, the DNA is TGTGCCAGCAGCCAACTAGCGGGAGGGGGAGAGACCCAGTACTTC. It is translated as CASSQLAGGGETQYF.